These 32 T cell receptor beta chains share one sample of origin, sequenced in a study of regulatory T cells in long-lasting Graves disease. Stated time point: newly diagnosed GD, antithyroid drugs for less than 3 months. PBMC RNA was the source of the TCR library. Both iRepertoire HTBI primers and Arm-PCR of CDR3 regions were used to build the TCR beta libraries. Each CDR3 protein is one row after TCRdb ran MiXCR on the multiplex PCR reads. The data contain 450,000 to 650,000 distinct CDR3 sequences, about 15% of them singletons. These sequences were also reported in another study, on T cells in Graves' hyperthyroidism and ophthalmopathy.

Sequences were derived from peripheral blood mononuclear cells (PBMCs), sampled at new diagnosis, from a patient treated with antithyroid drugs. The receptors derive from a woman aged 35-65 years with Graves disease.

This clonotype was seen at least ten times. J is TRBJ1-2 and V is TRBV12-5; a possible D gene is TRBD1 (5 bases). V was trimmed by 7 bases and J by 1 base, leaving 16 bases between them. The CDR3 has 15 amino acids. Germline assignment: CDR1 LGHNT and CDR2 FRNRAP. The CDR3 loop reads CASAPGLGGNYGYTF. The CDR3 nucleotides are TGTGCTAGTGCTCCAGGGTTGGGGGGTAACTATGGCTACACCTTC.

This clonotype was detected many times. The V call is TRBV5-1, the J call TRBJ2-5; D possibly corresponds to TRBD2 (6 bases). Germline CDR1 is SGHRS and CDR2 is YFSETQ. V lost 3 bases and J 2 bases, leaving 14 bases between the germline ends. CDR3 size: 15 residues. The CDR3 here is CASSSLAVGQETQYF. CDR3 coding DNA: TGCGCCAGCAGCTCCTTAGCGGTGGGGCAAGAGACCCAGTACTTC.

The rearrangement links TRBV11-3 to TRBJ2-1; TRBD1 might be the D (5 bases). This CDR3 has 17 residues. Trimming removed 5 bases at V and 0 bases at J, with 17 bases between. CDR1 is SGHNT and CDR2 is YENEEA in the germline V gene. The CDR3 sequence is CASSPSRGGDSYNEQFF. CDR3 bases: TGTGCCAGCAGCCCCTCAAGGGGTGGAGACTCCTACAATGAGCAGTTCTTC.

This clonotype was counted at least ten times. V usage is TRBV6-1 and J usage is TRBJ1-1; D call uncertain. Germline assignment: CDR1 MNHNS and CDR2 SASEGT. Trimming cost V 8 bases and J 11 bases, with 18 bases left between them. CDR3 length: 12 residues. This CDR3 reads CASGWQDERAFF. The CDR3 DNA follows: TGTGCCAGCGGATGGCAGGATGAGAGGGCTTTCTTT.

This clonotype was found many times. V is TRBV7-9 and J is TRBJ2-3; 7 nucleotides line up with TRBD1. The CDR3 is made up of 17 amino acids. The V segment lost 9 bases and the J segment 0 bases; nucleotides outside the gene matches: 15. From germline, CDR1 is SEHNR and CDR2 FQNEAQ (reference sequence). The CDR3 reads CASSPGQTYTSTDTQYF. In DNA, the CDR3 is TGTGCCAGTTCCCCGGGACAGACCTACACTAGCACAGATACGCAGTATTTT.

In this sample, this clonotype turned up many times. This chain joins TRBV24-1 and TRBJ1-2, with 9 bases identical to TRBD1. V lost 6 bases and J lost 1; bases outside the gene matches: 5. Germline V gene sequence: CDR1 KGHDR, CDR2 SFDVKD. This CDR3 is 15 amino acids long. This CDR3 reads CATSPGTGINYGYTF. CDR3 DNA: TGTGCCACCAGTCCCGGGACAGGGATTAACTATGGCTACACCTTC.

This clonotype was seen at least ten times. The J gene is TRBJ2-1, the V gene TRBV20-1; no definite D call. The ends were cut back, 6 bases at V and 4 bases at J, with 16 bases in the middle. The CDR3 extends over 14 amino acids. Per germline, CDR1 DFQATT and CDR2 SNEGSKA (reference sequence). The chain's CDR3 is CSARLYGLYNEQFF. The CDR3 DNA follows: TGCAGTGCGCGCCTCTACGGGTTATACAATGAGCAGTTCTTC.

A few counts support this clonotype. This chain joins TRBV7-2 and TRBJ2-5; TRBD2 aligns across 7 bases. Germline assignment: CDR1 SGHTA and CDR2 FQGNSA. V was pared by 1 base and J by 2 bases, with 4 bases of the junction left unmatched. The CDR3 runs 15 residues. The CDR3 DNA reads as TGTGCCAGCAGCTTAGGGGCGGGGGTTCAAGAGACCCAGTACTTC. Protein product: CASSLGAGVQETQYF.

This clonotype was recorded at least ten times. The chain joins TRBV12-3 or TRBV12-4 to TRBJ1-3; D gene uncertain. CDR3 length equals 14 residues. V was pared by 0 bases and J by 0 bases, with 3 bases between. This CDR3 reads CASSLASSGNTIYF. In nucleotides, the CDR3 is TGTGCCAGCAGTTTAGCAAGCTCTGGAAACACCATATATTTT.

This clonotype was seen at least ten times. This rearrangement joins TRBV2 to TRBJ2-7; D unclear. The CDR3 runs 14 residues. V shed 1 base and J shed 0 bases, with 7 bases lying between them. The germline V gene has CDR1 SNHLY and CDR2 FYNNEI. The CDR3 sequence is CASSEGRSSYEQYF. The CDR3 region has the DNA TGTGCCAGCAGTGAAGGGCGGTCCTCCTACGAGCAGTACTTC.

Remarks on this clonotype: The CDR3 does not close with the conserved phenylalanine or tryptophan, likely indicating a read error. DNA of the CDR3: TGTGCCAGCAGTCCGGGGGGGCTCGGCACAGATACGCAGTATCTT. Protein: CASSPGGLGTDTQYL. The chain recombines TRBV7-8 with TRBJ2-3; 8 nucleotides agree with TRBD2. Germline V CDR1 and CDR2: SGHVS, FQNEAQ. The CDR3 loop spans 15 amino acids. V was clipped by 6 bases and J by 1 base; unmatched bases: 6.

Many counts were recorded for this clonotype. The J gene is TRBJ1-2, the V gene TRBV28, with D perhaps matching TRBD1 (5 bases). CDR1 and CDR2 (germline): MDHEN, SYDVKM. Trimming shortened V by 10 bases and J by 1 base, and 13 bases separated the two germline ends. The CDR3 length is 13 residues. In DNA, the CDR3 is TGTGCCACCGCCCAGACAGATAACTATGGCTACACCTTC. This translates into CATAQTDNYGYTF.

This chain links TRBV4-1 with TRBJ1-3; TRBD1 is a possible D gene (5 bases). CDR3 length: 17 amino acids. Between the trimmed V and J ends, which lost 0 bases and 0 bases, there was a span of 12 bases. Germline V gives CDR1 MGHRA, CDR2 YSYEKL. CDR3 nucleotide sequence: TGCGCCAGCAGCCAAGAGGGGACGCTGAGCTCTGGAAACACCATATATTTT. Its protein product is CASSQEGTLSSGNTIYF.

The table lists this clonotype with many counts. CDR3 DNA sequence: TGCGCCAGCAGCTTGGGACAGGCCGCCTACGAGCAGTACTTC. Translated: CASSLGQAAYEQYF. This sequence joins TRBV5-1 and TRBJ2-7; TRBD1 might be the D (6 bases). CDR1 and CDR2 from the germline V gene are SGHRS and YFSETQ. Trimming left V 0 bases short and J 2 bases short, with 9 bases between. The CDR3 is 14 residues long.

The chain links TRBV20-1 to TRBJ2-5, with a weak D call TRBD2 (5 bases). From germline, CDR1 is DFQATT and CDR2 SNEGSKA (reference sequence). V lost 6 bases to trimming and J lost 5 bases, with 19 bases between them. The CDR3 is 14 residues long. The CDR3 spells CSAHPPSSVETQYF. The CDR3 DNA is TGCAGTGCCCACCCCCCTAGCTCTGTGGAGACCCAGTACTTC.

This chain uses TRBV20-1 with TRBJ1-1; a weak D match, TRBD1 (5 bases). The CDR3 is 14 residues long. Germline assignment: CDR1 DFQATT and CDR2 SNEGSKA (reference sequence). With 6 bases removed from V and 1 base from J, the gap between germline ends came to 15 bases. As DNA, the CDR3 is TGCAGTGCGGGCGCTGGGACGGCGAACACTGAAGCTTTCTTT. Amino acids: CSAGAGTANTEAFF.

V gene TRBV12-3 or TRBV12-4 combines with J gene TRBJ1-1; D remains unclear. This CDR3 spans 12 amino acids. V was clipped by 6 bases and J by 7 bases, with 12 bases between them. The CDR3 is CASSRRRDEAFF. The DNA for the CDR3 is TGTGCCAGCAGCCGTAGACGGGATGAAGCTTTCTTT.

This clonotype was seen repeatedly, ten times or more. The V call is TRBV28, the J call TRBJ2-7, with D perhaps assigned TRBD1 or TRBD2 (5 bases each). CDR3 length: 19 amino acids. The germline V gene encodes CDR1 MDHEN and CDR2 SYDVKM. Trimming pared 5 bases from V and 3 bases from J, leaving 29 bases between. CDR3 coding DNA: TGTGCCAGCAGTCCTATCCCCCGCGAGGGGTCCCCAACTCACTACGAGCAGTACTTC. Protein product: CASSPIPREGSPTHYEQYF.

This clonotype has a count of ten or more. This chain joins TRBV2 and TRBJ2-3; 8 bases line up with TRBD1. With 6 bases clipped from V and 0 bases from J, the junction kept 8 bases outside the gene matches. The CDR3 is 16 residues long. From germline, CDR1 is SNHLY and CDR2 FYNNEI. As DNA, the CDR3 is TGTGCCAGCAGCCCAAGACAGGGGCCTAGCACAGATACGCAGTATTTT. It translates to CASSPRQGPSTDTQYF.

J is TRBJ2-7 and V is TRBV30, with TRBD1 matching over 10 bases. Germline CDR1 is GTSNPN and CDR2 is SVGIG (reference sequence). This CDR3 is 14 amino acids long. The J segment lost 3 bases and the V segment lost 0 bases, leaving 2 bases of the junction unmatched. The CDR3 sequence: CAWSVGQGDYEQYF. The CDR3 DNA sequence: TGTGCCTGGAGTGTTGGACAGGGGGACTACGAGCAGTACTTC.

The sample holds many counts of this clonotype. This chain links TRBV5-1 with TRBJ1-4, with 7 bases fitting TRBD1. The germline CDR1 and CDR2 sequences are SGHRS and YFSETQ. Losses at the gene ends were 2 bases for V and 8 bases for J; bases not matched to a gene: 9. The CDR3 has 15 amino acids. The CDR3 DNA sequence: TGCGCCAGCAGCTTAACGACAGGGAAGGGGGAAAAACTGTTTTTT. Protein product: CASSLTTGKGEKLFF.

This clonotype occurred a few times. V and J are TRBV18 and TRBJ2-7; perhaps TRBD1 as D (6 bases). The CDR3 sequence is 14 residues long. Trimming cost V 0 bases and J 1 base, with 7 bases left between them. The germline gives CDR1 KGHSH, CDR2 LQKENI. CDR3 bases: TGTGCCAGCTCACCACCACAGGGTTCCTACGAGCAGTACTTC. Amino acid sequence: CASSPPQGSYEQYF.

This clonotype was found many times. The chain couples TRBV11-2 to TRBJ1-2; D is perhaps TRBD1 (6 bases). The CDR3 is made up of 15 amino acids. Trimming left V 5 bases short and J 0 bases short, with 13 bases between. Germline V CDR1 and CDR2: SGHAT, FQNNGV. The CDR3 is CASSPGTLTNYGYTF. In DNA form, the CDR3 reads TGTGCCAGCAGCCCCGGGACACTTACTAACTATGGCTACACCTTC. The full variable domain, completed using reference TRBV11-2 and TRBJ1-2, is EAGVAQSPRYKIIEKRQSVAFWCNPISGHATLYWYQQILGQGPKLLIQFQNNGVVDDSQLPKDRFSAERLKGVDSTLKIQPAKLEDSAVYLCASSPGTLTNYGYTFGSGTRLTVV.

There are many counts of this clonotype. This chain joins TRBV11-2 and TRBJ2-5; the D is unclear. V was cut by 0 bases and J by 5 bases, with 10 bases left in between. This CDR3 spans 14 amino acids. CDR1 is SGHAT and CDR2 is FQNNGV in the germline V gene. The CDR3 DNA is TGTGCCAGCAGCTTAGATCTAGTAGGGGAGACCCAGTACTTC. It specifies CASSLDLVGETQYF.

This chain joins TRBV6-1 and TRBJ1-1; D ambiguous. This CDR3 spans 14 amino acids. Germline V gene lookup returns CDR1 MNHNS and CDR2 SASEGT. The V end lost 0 bases, the J end lost 3 bases, and 8 bases lay between the germline ends. This CDR3 is CASSEALIYTEAFF. The CDR3, as DNA: TGTGCCAGCAGTGAAGCTTTGATCTACACTGAAGCTTTCTTT.

There are many counts of this clonotype. The CDR3 sequence is CASSVSGASYEQYF. CDR3 coding DNA: TGTGCCAGCAGTGTTTCGGGGGCTTCCTACGAGCAGTACTTC. The V call is TRBV2, the J call TRBJ2-7; D is tentatively TRBD1 or TRBD2 (6 bases each). Germline CDR1 reads SNHLY; CDR2 reads FYNNEI. The germline V and J ends were trimmed by 4 bases and 1 base, with 11 bases remaining between them. The CDR3 is 14 residues long.

In its sample, this clonotype was seen a few times. This chain links TRBV6-1 with TRBJ2-1; 7 bases align to TRBD1. Germline V gene sequence: CDR1 MNHNS, CDR2 SASEGT. V dropped 2 bases and J dropped 8; count of bases not matched to a gene: 0. The CDR3 consists of 12 residues. For the CDR3, the DNA is TGTGCCAGCAGTGAACAGGGGGATGAGCAGTTCTTC. This gives the protein CASSEQGDEQFF.

The gene calls are TRBV10-3 and TRBJ2-5; no definite D call. The V end lost 7 bases, the J end lost 4 bases, and 16 bases lay between the germline ends. This CDR3 spans 14 amino acids. Per the germline V gene, CDR1 is ENHRY and CDR2 is SYGVKD. CDR3 bases: TGTGCCATCAACCCATCCCAGAGAACAGAGACCCAGTACTTC. Residues: CAINPSQRTETQYF.

This clonotype was seen ten or more times. In DNA, the CDR3 is TGTGCCAGCAGCCCTGGACTCCTAGGAATGAACACTGAAGCTTTCTTT. Translation gives CASSPGLLGMNTEAFF. The chain couples TRBV7-9 to TRBJ1-1; no reliable D call. The V end lost 5 bases, the J end lost 0 bases, and 16 bases lay between the germline ends. Germline lookup yields CDR1 SEHNR and CDR2 FQNEAQ (reference sequence). This CDR3 has 16 residues.

There are many counts of this clonotype. The V and J genes are TRBV12-3 or TRBV12-4 and TRBJ1-2, with D tentatively TRBD1 (5 bases). CDR3 size: 13 residues. The V gene lost 7 bases and the J gene lost 4 bases, with 13 bases spanning the gap. CDR3 in amino acids: CASTPNGGYGYTF. Here the CDR3 DNA reads TGTGCCAGCACCCCAAATGGGGGCTATGGCTACACCTTC.

This clonotype was seen only a few times. The V call is TRBV20-1, the J call TRBJ1-2; tentatively, D is TRBD1 (5 bases). The CDR3 has 13 residues. The germline CDR1 and CDR2 sequences are DFQATT and SNEGSKA (reference sequence). V was pared by 1 base and J by 8 bases, with 14 bases between. CDR3 sequence reads: CSARGEPGSGYTF. In DNA, the CDR3 is TGCAGTGCTAGAGGCGAACCAGGGAGCGGCTACACCTTC.

The sample holds a few counts of this clonotype. The V gene is TRBV9, the J gene TRBJ2-1; perhaps TRBD1 as D (6 bases). The V gene lost 4 bases and the J gene lost 0 bases, with 11 bases spanning the gap. The CDR3 loop spans 15 amino acids. Germline V gives CDR1 SGDLS, CDR2 YYNGEE. The CDR3 sequence: CASSPEGDSYNEQFF. In DNA, the CDR3 is TGTGCCAGCAGCCCAGAGGGGGACTCCTACAATGAGCAGTTCTTC.